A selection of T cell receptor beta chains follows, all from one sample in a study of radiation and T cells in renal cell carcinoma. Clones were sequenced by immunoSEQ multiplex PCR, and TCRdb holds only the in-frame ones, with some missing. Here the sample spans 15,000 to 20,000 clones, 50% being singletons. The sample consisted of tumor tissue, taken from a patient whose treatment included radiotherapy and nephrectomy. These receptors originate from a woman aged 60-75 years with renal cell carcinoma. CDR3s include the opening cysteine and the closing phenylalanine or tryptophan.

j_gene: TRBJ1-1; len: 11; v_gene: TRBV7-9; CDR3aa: CASSPGPKAFF
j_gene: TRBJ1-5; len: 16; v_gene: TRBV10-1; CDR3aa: CASSETQGFSNQPQHF
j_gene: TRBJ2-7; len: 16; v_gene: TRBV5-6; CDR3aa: CASSSSRGLAPYEQYF
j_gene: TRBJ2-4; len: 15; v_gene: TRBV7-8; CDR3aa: CASSQGRLAKNIQYF
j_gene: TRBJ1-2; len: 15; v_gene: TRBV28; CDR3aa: CASSFTGTVNYGYTF
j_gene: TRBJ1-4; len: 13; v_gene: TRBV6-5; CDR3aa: CASSGGANEKLFF
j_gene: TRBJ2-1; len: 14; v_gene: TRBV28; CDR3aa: CASSLGQPGAEQFF
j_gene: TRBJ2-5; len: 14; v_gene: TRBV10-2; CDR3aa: CASSVTGLQETQYF
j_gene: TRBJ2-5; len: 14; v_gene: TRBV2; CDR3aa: CASREQGFTETQYF
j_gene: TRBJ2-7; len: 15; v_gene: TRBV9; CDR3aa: CASRIDRGLSYEQYF
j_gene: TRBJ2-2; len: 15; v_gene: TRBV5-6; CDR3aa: CASSIGTVLTGELFF
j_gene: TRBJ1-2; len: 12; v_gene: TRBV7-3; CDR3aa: CASSLRGDGYTF
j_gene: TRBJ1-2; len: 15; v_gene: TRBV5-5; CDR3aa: CASSLRQPPNYGYTF
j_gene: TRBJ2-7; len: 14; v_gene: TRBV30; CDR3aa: CAWSGLTLSYEQYF
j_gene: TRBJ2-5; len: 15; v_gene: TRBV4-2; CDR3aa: CASSQDENKQETQYF
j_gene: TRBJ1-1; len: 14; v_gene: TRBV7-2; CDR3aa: CASSPLGGATEAFF
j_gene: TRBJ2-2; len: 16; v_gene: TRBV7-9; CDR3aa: CASSRGQGGGTGELFF
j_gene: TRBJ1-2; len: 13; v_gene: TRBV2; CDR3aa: CASRVQGAGGYTF
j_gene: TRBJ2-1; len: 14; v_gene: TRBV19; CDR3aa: CASSTGQRSNEQFF
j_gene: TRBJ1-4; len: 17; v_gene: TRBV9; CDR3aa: CASSPQMRPSTNEKLFF
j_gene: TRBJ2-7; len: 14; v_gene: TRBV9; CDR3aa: CASSVNGQGYEQYF
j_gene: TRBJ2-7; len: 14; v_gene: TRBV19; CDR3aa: CASKAGALFYEQYF
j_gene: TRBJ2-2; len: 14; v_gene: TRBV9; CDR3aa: CASSRALATGELFF
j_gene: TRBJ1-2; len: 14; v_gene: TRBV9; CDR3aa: CASSSPTGAYGYTF
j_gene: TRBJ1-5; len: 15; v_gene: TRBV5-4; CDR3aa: CASSLDGLPDQPQHF
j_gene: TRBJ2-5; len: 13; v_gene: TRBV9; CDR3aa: CASSLGQKETQYF